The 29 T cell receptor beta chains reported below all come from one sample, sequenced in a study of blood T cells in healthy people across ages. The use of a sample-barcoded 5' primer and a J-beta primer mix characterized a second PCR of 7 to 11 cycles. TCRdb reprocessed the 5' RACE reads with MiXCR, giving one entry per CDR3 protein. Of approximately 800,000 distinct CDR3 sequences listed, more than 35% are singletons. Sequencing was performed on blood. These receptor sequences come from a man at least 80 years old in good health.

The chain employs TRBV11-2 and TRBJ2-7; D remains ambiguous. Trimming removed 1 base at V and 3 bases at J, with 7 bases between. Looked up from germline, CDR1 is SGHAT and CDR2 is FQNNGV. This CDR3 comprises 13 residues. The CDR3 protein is CASSLAPLYEQYF. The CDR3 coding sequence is TGTGCCAGCAGCTTAGCCCCCCTCTACGAGCAGTACTTC.

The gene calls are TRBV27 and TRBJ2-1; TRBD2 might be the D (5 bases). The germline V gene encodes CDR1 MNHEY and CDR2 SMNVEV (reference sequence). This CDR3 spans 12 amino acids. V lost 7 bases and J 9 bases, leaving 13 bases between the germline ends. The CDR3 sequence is CASTSSGFEQFF. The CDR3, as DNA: TGTGCCAGCACCTCTTCGGGGTTTGAGCAGTTCTTC.

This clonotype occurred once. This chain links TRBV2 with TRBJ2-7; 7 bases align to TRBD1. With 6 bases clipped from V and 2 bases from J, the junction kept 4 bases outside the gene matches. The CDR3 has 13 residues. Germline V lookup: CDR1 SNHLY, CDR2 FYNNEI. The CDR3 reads CASRGTVTYEQYF. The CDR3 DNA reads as TGTGCCAGCAGAGGGACAGTTACCTACGAGCAGTACTTC.

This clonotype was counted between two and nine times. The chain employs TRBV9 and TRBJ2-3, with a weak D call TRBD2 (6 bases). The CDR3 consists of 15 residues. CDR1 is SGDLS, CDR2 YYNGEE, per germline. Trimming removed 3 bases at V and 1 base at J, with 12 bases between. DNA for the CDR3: TGTGCCAGCAGCGAGAGGGGACTCCGCACAGATACGCAGTATTTT. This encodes CASSERGLRTDTQYF.

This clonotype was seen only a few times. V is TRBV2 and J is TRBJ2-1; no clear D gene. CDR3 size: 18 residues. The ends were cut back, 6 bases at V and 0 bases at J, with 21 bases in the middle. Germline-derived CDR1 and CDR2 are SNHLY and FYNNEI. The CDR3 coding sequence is TGTGCCAGCAGCCCCCCCAGACGACAAGGGATCTCCTACAATGAGCAGTTCTTC. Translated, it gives CASSPPRRQGISYNEQFF.

CDR3 DNA sequence: TGTGCCACCAGCAGAGTGGGCCTGGGGAGGTCGAGAAAGGACACTGAAGCTTTCTTT. It codes for CATSRVGLGRSRKDTEAFF. The chain carries TRBV15 and TRBJ1-1; D remains ambiguous. V lost 1 base and J lost 3, with 24 bases in between. The CDR3 contains 19 residues. Germline V gives CDR1 LNHNV, CDR2 YYDKDF (reference sequence).

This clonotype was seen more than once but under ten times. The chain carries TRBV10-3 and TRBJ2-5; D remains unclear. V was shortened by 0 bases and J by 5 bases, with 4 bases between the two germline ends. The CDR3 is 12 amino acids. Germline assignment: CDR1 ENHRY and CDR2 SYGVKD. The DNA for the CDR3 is TGTGCCATCAGTGAGTCGATTGAGACCCAGTACTTC. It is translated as CAISESIETQYF.

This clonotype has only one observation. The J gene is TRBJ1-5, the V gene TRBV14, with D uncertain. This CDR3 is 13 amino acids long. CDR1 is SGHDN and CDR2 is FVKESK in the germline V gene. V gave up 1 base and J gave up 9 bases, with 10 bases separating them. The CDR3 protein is CASSQGLGRPQHF. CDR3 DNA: TGTGCCAGCAGCCAAGGCTTAGGGAGGCCCCAGCATTTT.

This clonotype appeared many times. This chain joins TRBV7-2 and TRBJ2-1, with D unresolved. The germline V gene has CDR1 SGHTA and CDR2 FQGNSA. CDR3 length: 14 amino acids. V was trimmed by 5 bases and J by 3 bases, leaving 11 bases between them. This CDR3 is CASSPNAGYNEQFF. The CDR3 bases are TGTGCCAGCAGCCCCAACGCAGGCTACAATGAGCAGTTCTTC.

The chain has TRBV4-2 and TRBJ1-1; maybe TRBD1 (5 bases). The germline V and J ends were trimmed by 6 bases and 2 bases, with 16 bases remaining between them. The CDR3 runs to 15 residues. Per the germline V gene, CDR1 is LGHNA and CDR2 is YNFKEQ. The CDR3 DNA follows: TGTGCCAGCAGGCCAAGATCAGGGAGTAACACTGAAGCTTTCTTT. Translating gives CASRPRSGSNTEAFF.

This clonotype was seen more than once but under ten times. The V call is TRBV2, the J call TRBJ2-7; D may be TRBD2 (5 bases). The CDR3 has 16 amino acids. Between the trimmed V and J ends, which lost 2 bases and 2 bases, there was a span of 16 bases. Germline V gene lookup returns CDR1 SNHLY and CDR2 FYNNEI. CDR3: CASSEYYGKRTYEQYF. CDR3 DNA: TGTGCCAGCAGTGAATATTACGGGAAGAGGACCTACGAGCAGTACTTC.

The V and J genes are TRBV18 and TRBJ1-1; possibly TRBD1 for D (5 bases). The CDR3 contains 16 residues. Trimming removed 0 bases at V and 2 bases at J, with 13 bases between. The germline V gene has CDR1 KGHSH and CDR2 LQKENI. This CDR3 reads CASSPPSTGTNTEAFF. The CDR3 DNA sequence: TGTGCCAGCTCACCACCGAGTACAGGTACCAACACTGAAGCTTTCTTT.

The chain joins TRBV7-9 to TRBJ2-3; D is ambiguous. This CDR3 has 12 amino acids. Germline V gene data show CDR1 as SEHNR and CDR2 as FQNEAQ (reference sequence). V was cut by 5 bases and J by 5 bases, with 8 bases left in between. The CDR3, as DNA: TGTGCCAGCAGCCGGTTAAGAGATACGCAGTATTTT. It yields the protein CASSRLRDTQYF.

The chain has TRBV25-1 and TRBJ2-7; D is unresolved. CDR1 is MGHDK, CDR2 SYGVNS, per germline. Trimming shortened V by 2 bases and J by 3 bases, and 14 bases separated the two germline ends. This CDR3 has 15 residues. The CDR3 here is CASSERGGSYYEQYF. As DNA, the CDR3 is TGTGCCAGCAGTGAAAGAGGCGGATCTTACTACGAGCAGTACTTC.

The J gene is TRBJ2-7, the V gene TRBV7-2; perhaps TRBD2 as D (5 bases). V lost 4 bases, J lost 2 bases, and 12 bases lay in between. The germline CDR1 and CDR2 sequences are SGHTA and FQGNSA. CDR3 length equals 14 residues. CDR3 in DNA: TGTGCCAGCAGCTCGGGGTATCTGACCTACGAGCAGTACTTC. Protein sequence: CASSSGYLTYEQYF.

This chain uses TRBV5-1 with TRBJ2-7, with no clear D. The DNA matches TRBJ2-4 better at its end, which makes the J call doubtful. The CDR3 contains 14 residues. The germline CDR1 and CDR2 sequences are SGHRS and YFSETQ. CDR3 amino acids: CASSLGLDIGIQYF. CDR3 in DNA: TGCGCCAGCAGCTTGGGGCTAGATATTGGCATTCAGTACTTC.

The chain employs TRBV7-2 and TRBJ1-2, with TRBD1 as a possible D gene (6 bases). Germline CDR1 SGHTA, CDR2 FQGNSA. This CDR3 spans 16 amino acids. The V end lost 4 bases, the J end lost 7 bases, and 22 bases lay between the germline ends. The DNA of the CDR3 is TGTGCCAGCAGCTCGACCAGTTCGGGGGGCGCCGTTGGCTACACCTTC. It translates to CASSSTSSGGAVGYTF.

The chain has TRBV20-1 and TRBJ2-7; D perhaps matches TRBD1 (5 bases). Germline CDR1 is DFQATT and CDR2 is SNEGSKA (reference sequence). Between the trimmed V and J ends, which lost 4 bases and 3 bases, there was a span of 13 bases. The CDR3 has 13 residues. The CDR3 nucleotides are TGCAGTGCTACGGGCAGGGAAGTCTACGAGCAGTACTTC. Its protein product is CSATGREVYEQYF.

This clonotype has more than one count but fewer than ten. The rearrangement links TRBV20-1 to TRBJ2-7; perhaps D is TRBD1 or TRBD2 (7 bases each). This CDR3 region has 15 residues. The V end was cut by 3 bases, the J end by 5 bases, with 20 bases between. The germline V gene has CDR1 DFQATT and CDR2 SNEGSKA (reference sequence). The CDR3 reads CSASRTQGGIHEQYF. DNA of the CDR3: TGCAGTGCTAGCCGAACCCAGGGGGGGATCCACGAGCAGTACTTC.

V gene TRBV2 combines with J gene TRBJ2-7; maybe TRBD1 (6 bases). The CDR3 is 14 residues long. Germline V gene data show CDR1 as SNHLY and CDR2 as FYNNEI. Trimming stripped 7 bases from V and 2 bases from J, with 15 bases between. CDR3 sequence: CASTDDRTAYEQYF. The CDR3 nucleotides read TGTGCCAGCACCGACGACAGGACAGCCTACGAGCAGTACTTC. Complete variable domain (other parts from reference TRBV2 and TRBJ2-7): EPEVTQTPSHQVTQMGQEVILRCVPISNHLYFYWYRQILGQKVEFLVSFYNNEISEKSEIFDDQFSVERPDGSNFTLKIRSTKLEDSAMYFCASTDDRTAYEQYFGPGTRLTVT.

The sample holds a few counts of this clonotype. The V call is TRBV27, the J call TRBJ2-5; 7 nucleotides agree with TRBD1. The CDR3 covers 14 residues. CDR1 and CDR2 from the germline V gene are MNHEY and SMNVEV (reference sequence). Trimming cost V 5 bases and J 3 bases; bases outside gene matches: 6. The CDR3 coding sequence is TGTGCCAGCAGTCAGACAGGGCCTGAAGAGACCCAGTACTTC. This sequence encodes CASSQTGPEETQYF.

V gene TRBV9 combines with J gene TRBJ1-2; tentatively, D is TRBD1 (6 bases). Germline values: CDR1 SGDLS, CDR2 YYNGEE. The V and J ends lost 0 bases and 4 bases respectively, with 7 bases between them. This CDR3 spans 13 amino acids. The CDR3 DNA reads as TGTGCCAGCAGCGTAGTAGGGGGCTATGGCTACACCTTC. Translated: CASSVVGGYGYTF.

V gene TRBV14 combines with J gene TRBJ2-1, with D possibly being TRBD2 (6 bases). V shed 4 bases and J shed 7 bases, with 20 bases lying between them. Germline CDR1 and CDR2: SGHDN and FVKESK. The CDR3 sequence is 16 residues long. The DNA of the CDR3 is TGTGCCAGCAGCCCCAGTCAGTCTAGCGATTCGAATGAGCAGTTCTTC. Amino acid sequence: CASSPSQSSDSNEQFF.

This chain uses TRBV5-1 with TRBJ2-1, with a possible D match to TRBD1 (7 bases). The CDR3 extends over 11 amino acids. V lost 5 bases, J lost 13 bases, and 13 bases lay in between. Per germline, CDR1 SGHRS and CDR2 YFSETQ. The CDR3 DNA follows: TGCGCCAGCAGGCGGGACAGCCTACAGTTCTTC. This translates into CASRRDSLQFF.

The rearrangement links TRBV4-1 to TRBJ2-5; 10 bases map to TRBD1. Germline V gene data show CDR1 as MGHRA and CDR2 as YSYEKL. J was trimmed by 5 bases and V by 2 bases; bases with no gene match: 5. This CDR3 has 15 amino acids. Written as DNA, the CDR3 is TGCGCCAGCAGCCAACTCCCGGGACAGGGGGAGACCCAGTACTTC. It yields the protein CASSQLPGQGETQYF.

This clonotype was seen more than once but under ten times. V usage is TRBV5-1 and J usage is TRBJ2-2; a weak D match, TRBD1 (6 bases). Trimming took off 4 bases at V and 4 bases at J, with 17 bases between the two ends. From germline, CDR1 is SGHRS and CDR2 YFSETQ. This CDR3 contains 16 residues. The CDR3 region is CASSQGTLLSTGELFF. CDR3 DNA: TGCGCCAGCAGCCAGGGGACGCTACTGTCCACCGGGGAGCTGTTTTTT.

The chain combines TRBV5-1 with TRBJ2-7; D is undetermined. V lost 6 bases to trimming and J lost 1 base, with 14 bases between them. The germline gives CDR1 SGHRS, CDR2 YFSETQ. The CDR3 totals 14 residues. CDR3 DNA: TGCGCCAGCAAGCGCAACACCGGGTCCTACGAGCAGTACTTC. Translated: CASKRNTGSYEQYF.

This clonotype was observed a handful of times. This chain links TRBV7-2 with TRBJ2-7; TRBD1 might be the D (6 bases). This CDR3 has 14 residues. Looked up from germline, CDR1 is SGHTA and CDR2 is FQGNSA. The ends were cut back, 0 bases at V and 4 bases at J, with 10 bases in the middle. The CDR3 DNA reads TGTGCCAGCAGCTTAGCTCGAGACAGGTACGAGCAGTACTTC. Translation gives CASSLARDRYEQYF.

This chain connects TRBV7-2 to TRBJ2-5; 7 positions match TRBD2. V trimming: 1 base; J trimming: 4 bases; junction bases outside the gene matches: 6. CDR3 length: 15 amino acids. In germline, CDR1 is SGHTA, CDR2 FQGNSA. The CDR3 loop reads CASSLGWGRAETQYF. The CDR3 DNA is TGTGCCAGCAGCTTAGGTTGGGGGAGGGCAGAGACCCAGTACTTC.